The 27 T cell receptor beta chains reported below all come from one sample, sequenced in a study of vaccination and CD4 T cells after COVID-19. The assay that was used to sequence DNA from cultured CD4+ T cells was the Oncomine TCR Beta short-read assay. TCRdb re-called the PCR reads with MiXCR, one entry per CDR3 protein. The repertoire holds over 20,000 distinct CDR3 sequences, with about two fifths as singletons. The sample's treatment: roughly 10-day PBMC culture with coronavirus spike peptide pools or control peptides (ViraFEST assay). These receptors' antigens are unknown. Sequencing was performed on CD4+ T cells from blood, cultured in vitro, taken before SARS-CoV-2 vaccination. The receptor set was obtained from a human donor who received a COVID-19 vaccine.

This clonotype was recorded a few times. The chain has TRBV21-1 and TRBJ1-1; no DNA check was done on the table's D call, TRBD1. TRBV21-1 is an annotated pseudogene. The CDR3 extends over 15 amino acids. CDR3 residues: CASSTRTGMNTEAFF. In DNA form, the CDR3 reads TGTGCCAGCAGCACGAGGACAGGGATGAACACTGAAGCTTTCTTT.

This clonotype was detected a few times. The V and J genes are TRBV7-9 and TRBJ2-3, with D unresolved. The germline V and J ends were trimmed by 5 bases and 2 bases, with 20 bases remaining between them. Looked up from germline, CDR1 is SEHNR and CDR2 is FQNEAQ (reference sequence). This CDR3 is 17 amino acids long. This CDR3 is CASSGGWAALHTDTQYF. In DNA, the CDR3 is TGTGCCAGCAGCGGTGGCTGGGCAGCCCTTCACACAGATACGCAGTATTTT.

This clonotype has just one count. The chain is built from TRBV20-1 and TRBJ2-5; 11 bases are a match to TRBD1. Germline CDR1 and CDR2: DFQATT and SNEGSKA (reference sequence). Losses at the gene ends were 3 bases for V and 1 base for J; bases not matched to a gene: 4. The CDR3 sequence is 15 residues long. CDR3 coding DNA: TGCAGTGCTAGTGGTGGGACAGGGGGCCAAGAGACCCAGTACTTC. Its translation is CSASGGTGGQETQYF.

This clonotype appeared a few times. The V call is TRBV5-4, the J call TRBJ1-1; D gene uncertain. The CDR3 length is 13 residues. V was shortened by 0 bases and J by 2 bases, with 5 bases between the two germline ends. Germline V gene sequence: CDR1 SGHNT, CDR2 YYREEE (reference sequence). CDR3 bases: TGTGCCAGCAGCTTGGGGTCTAACACTGAAGCTTTCTTT. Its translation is CASSLGSNTEAFF.

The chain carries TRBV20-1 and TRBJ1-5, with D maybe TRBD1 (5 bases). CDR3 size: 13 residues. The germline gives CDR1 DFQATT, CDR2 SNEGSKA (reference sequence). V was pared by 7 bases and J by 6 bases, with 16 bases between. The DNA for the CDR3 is TGCAGTGTTGGCAGGGCGTTAAGTCAGCCCCAGCATTTT. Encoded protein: CSVGRALSQPQHF.

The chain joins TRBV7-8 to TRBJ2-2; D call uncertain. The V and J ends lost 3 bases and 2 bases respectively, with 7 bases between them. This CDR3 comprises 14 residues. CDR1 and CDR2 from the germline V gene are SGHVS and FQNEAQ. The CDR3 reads CASSFSRNTGELFF. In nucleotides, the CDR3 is TGTGCCAGCAGCTTTTCCAGAAACACCGGGGAGCTGTTTTTT.

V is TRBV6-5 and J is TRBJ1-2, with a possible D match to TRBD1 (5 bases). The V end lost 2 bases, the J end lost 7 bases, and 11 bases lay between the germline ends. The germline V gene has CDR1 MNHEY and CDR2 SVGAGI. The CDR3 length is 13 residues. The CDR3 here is CASSYGGHGGYTF. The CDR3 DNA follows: TGTGCCAGCAGTTACGGGGGTCACGGTGGCTACACCTTC.

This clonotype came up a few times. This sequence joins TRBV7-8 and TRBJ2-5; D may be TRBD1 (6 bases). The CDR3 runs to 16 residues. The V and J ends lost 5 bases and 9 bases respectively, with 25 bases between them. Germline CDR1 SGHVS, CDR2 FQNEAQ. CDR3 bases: TGTGCCAGCAGCCGAAACCACCGGGACAACCGGATTTCCCAGTACTTC. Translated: CASSRNHRDNRISQYF.

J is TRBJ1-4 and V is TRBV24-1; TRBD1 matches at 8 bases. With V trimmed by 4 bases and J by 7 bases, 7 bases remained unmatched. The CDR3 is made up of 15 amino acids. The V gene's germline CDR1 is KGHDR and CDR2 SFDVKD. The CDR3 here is CATSEPTGESEKLFF. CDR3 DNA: TGTGCCACCAGTGAGCCGACAGGGGAGAGTGAAAAACTGTTTTTT.

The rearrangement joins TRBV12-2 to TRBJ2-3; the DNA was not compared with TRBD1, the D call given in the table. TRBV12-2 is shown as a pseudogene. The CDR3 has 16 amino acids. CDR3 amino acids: CASRFTGGPSTDTQYF. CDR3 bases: TGTGCAAGTCGCTTCACCGGGGGGCCCAGCACAGATACGCAGTATTTT.

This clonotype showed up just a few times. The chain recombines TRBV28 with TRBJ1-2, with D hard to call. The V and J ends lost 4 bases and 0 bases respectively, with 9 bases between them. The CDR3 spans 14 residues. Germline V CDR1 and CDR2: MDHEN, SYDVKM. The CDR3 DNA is TGTGCCAGCAGTTACGGACCCACTAACTATGGCTACACCTTC. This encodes CASSYGPTNYGYTF.

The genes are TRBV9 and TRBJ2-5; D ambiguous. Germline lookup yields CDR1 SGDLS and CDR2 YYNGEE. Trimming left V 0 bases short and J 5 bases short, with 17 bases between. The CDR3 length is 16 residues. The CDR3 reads CASSVVSGERWETQYF. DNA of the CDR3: TGTGCCAGCAGCGTAGTCAGTGGTGAGCGTTGGGAGACCCAGTACTTC. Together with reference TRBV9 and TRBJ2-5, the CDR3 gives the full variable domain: DSGVTQTPKHLITATGQRVTLRCSPRSGDLSVYWYQQSLDQGLQFLIQYYNGEERAKGNILERFSAQQFPDLHSELNLSSLELGDSALYFCASSVVSGERWETQYFGPGTRLLVL.

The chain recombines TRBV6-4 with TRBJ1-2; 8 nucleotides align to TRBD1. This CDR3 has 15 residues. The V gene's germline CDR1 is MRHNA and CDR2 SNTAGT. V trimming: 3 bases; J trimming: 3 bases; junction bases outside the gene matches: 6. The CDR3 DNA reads TGTGCCAGCAGTGAACGACAGGGGATGGACTATGGCTACACCTTC. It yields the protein CASSERQGMDYGYTF.

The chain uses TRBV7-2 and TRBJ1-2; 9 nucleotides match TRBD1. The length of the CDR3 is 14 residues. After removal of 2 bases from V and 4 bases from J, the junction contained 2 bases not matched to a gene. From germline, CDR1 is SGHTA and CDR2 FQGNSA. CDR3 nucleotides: TGTGCCAGCAGCTTAAACAGGGGGCGCTATGGCTACACCTTC. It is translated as CASSLNRGRYGYTF.

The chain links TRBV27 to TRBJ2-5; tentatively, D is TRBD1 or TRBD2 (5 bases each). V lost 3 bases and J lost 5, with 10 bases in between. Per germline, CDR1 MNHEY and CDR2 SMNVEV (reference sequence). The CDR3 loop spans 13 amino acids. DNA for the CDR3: TGTGCCAGCAGTTTCCGGGGACGCGAGACCCAGTACTTC. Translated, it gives CASSFRGRETQYF.

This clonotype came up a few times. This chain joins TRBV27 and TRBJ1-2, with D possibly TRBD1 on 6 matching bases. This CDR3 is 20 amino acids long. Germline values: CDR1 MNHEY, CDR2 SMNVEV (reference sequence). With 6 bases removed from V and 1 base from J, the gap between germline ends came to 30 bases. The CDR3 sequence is CASRLLWDKHLKWDNYGYTF. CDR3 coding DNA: TGTGCCAGCAGACTGTTGTGGGACAAACACCTCAAGTGGGATAACTATGGCTACACCTTC.

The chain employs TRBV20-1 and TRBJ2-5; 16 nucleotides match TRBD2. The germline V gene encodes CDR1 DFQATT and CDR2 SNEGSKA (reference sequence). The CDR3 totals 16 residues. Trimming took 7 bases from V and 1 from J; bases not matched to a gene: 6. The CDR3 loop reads CSVGTSGGGIQETQYF. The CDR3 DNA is TGCAGTGTAGGGACTAGCGGGGGGGGAATCCAAGAGACCCAGTACTTC.

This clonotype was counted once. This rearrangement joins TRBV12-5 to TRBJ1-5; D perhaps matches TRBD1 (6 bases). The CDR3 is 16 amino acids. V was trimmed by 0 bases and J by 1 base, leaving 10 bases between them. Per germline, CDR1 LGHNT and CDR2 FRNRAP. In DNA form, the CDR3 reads TGTGCTAGTGGTTTGGTACGGGACAAGAGCAATCAGCCCCAGCATTTT. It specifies CASGLVRDKSNQPQHF.

The chain's CDR3 is CASSLTRFEQYF. CDR3 bases: TGTGCCAGCAGCTTGACCCGATTCGAGCAGTACTTC. This chain uses TRBV11-3 with TRBJ2-7; unclear D gene. This CDR3 is 12 amino acids long. In germline, CDR1 is SGHNT, CDR2 YENEEA. V lost 3 bases and J lost 6, with 9 bases in between.

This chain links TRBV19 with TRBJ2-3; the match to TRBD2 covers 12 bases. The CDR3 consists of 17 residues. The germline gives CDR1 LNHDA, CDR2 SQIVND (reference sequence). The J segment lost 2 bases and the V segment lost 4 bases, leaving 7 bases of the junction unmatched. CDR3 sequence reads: CASSRRLAGALTDTQYF. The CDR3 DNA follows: TGTGCCAGTAGTAGACGACTAGCGGGGGCCCTCACAGATACGCAGTATTTT.

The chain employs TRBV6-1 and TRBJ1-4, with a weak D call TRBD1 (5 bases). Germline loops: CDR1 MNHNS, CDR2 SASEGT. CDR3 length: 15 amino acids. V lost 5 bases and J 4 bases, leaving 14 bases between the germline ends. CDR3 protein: CASSLDWGRNEKLFF. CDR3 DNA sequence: TGTGCCAGCAGTCTCGACTGGGGACGTAATGAAAAACTGTTTTTT.

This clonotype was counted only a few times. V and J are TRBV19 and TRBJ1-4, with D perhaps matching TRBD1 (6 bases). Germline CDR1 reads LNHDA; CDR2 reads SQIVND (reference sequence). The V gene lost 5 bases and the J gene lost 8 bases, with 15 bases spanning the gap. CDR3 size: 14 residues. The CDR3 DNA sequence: TGTGCCAGTAGTTCCAGGGGAGTTGGGGAAAAACTGTTTTTT. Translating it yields CASSSRGVGEKLFF.

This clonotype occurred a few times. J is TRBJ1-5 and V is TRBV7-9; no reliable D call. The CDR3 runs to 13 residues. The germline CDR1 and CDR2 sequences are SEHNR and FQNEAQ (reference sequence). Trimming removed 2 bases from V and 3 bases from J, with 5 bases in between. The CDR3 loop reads CASSLRLNQPQHF. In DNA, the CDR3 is TGTGCCAGCAGCTTACGACTCAATCAGCCCCAGCATTTT.

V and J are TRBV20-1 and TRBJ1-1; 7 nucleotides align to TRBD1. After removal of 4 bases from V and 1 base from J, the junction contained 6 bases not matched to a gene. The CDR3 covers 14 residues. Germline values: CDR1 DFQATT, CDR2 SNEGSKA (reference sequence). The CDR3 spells CSAKDRARNTEAFF. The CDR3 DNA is TGCAGTGCTAAAGACAGGGCACGGAACACTGAAGCTTTCTTT.

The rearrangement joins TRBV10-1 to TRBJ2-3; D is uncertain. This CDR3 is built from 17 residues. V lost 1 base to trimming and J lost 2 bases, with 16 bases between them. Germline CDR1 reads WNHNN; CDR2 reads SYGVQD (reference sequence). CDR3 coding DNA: TGCGCCAGCAGTGAGTACGCGGCAACTTCTAACACAGATACGCAGTATTTT. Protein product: CASSEYAATSNTDTQYF.

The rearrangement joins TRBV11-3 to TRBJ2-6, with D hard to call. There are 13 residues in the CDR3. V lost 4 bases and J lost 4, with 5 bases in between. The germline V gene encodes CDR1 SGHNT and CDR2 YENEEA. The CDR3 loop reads CASSSGGANVLTF. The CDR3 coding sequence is TGTGCCAGCAGCTCCGGGGGGGCCAACGTCCTGACTTTC.

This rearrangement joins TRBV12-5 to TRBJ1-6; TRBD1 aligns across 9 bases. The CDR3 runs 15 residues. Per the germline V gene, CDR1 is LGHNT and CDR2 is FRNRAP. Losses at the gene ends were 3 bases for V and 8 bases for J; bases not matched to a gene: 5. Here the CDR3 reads CASGLGQGSYSPLHF. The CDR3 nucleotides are TGTGCTAGTGGTTTAGGACAGGGGAGTTATTCACCCCTCCACTTT.